The T cell receptor beta chain described here comes from a study of cytomegalovirus exposure and HLA in healthy donors (dated by TCRdb to about 2017). About the investigation overall: In an earlier analysis of some 610 of the donors, 250 to 350 Gb of sequence data and 120 million or so unique TCR beta sequences from 180 million or so T cells were reported. An early release covering about 600 HLA-typed donors comprised approximately 290 gigabases of sequencing data and roughly 85 million unique TCR sequences. The study aimed to test whether cataloging public T cell receptors could reveal signatures of past pathogen exposure. To study patterns of TCR occurrence, a later analysis re-analyzed previously published TCR beta repertoires from 666 donors and added high-resolution HLA genotyping. A later genetic analysis took genome-wide SNP genotypes for about 55% of the roughly 700 donors and used that subset as a discovery cohort. Of the 300 to 450 genotyped donors, 81% fell in the genetic ancestry cluster associated with self-reported Caucasian donors. An earlier analysis of more than 450 of the donors used high-throughput TCR beta sequencing to judge whether each TCR beta V gene segment behaved as functional or pseudogenic. Besides the first cohort of roughly 700 subjects, a separate validation cohort made up of roughly 120 different subjects was used. Because of strong linkage in the cohort, a few DR-DQ haplotypes were treated as single units for association and clustering. On average, about 240,000 unique TCR beta nucleotide sequences were sequenced per donor among some 420 genotyped donors of the cohort, with around 19% of those sequences being non-productive. All discovery cohort repertoires had been generated using a single sequencing platform. Rather than using new phenotypic data, the later analysis identified candidate immune exposures from TCR beta sequences and from how often those sequences occurred across donors. Donor age, sex, ethnicity and CMV serostatus were compiled alongside the repertoire data. Class I and class II HLA loci were covered by the typing at four-digit resolution. The study profiled the T cell repertoires of under 700 subjects by immunosequencing and related them to cytomegalovirus serostatus. Typing coverage differed by locus: A, B, C, DRB1 and DQB1 were typed in about 620-630 donors, DQA1 in 522, DPA1 in some 600, and DPB1 in roughly 470. To predict cytomegalovirus infection status, the study brought together high-throughput TCR immunosequencing, statistical association of individual TCRs with disease status, and machine learning.

The study at large found these results: In vitro tests confirmed that a few of the cytomegalovirus-associated TCR beta chains recognize cytomegalovirus antigens. About 17 rarely observed V segments, including chromosome 9 orphons, were excluded from the earlier analysis of about 500 of the donors because counts were too low. The only immune exposure information available for the cohort was CMV serostatus. The study gave a list of 150 to 200 TCR beta chains associated with cytomegalovirus. A cluster of highly shared sequence variants was judged likely to be a technical artifact of the sequencing pipeline. Linkage disequilibrium might explain the correlated functional status among segregating V segments, but an unknown experimental factor could not be excluded. When HLA alleles, especially DR and DQ, strongly co-occurred, attributing TCR associations to individual alleles was difficult. The authors suggested that the approach could potentially be extended to other disease states and immunological phenotypes. At a false discovery rate of 0.05, a later analysis linked 16,951 TCR beta sequences to specific HLA alleles. According to a later analysis, TCR association rates differed among HLA loci, with DRB1 alleles showing the most associated TCRs and HLA-C alleles showing the fewest. Because HLA typing was unavailable for some donors at each locus, only the typed subset was used in association tests. This cohort had only TCR beta chains sequenced, and the lack of alpha or paired-chain data limited which features could be detected. In a later genetic analysis, fewer N-insertions in productive TCRs were reported among donors in an Asian-associated ancestry cluster than the roughly 640-donor mean. In a later genetic analysis, a missense DCLRE1C variant was associated with V-gene and J-gene trimming of TCR beta chains, and the association was replicated in an independent cohort. In an earlier analysis of around 600 of the donors, most TCR beta V segments were observed in productive rearrangements about 87% or about 30% of the time, broadly matching IMGT annotations. Several of the top co-occurrence clusters appeared to be linked to parvovirus B19, influenza, CMV and Epstein-Barr virus, according to a later analysis. The classifier was reported to diagnose cytomegalovirus status with high specificity and sensitivity in both the original and validation cohorts. In a later analysis, HLA-associated TCR beta chains showed more clonal expansion and lower generation probabilities than non-associated chains that were equally common. A further reported finding was that TCR beta sequences accurately predicted the HLA-A and HLA-B alleles for most subjects in the first cohort. Because the 87-base-pair reads could not distinguish some IMGT-functional V segments, including TRBV6-2 and TRBV6-3, those segments were excluded. Roughly uniform sequencing depth across donors was assumed in presence/absence analyses, although this assumption may not hold. In a later analysis, most CMV-associated TCR beta chains were found to appear HLA-restricted, with HLA associations seemingly driven largely by CMV exposure. Across donors, most TCR sequences were observed very rarely, whereas some public TCRs were present in many individuals.

Receptor amplification or capture employed the immunoSEQ multiplex PCR assay. A mixture of 60 forward primers for TCR Vbeta segments and 13 reverse primers for TCR Jbeta segments was used in the multiplex PCR. A multiplex PCR assay on genomic DNA amplified the CDR3 region of rearranged TCR beta genes. Amplified TCR beta libraries were sequenced as 87-base-pair reads on the Illumina HiSeq System. On the study's bioinformatics: A later analysis tallied roughly 80 million unique TCR beta chains across the 700 or so repertoires, and roughly 11 million of those chains were shared by two or more donors. A nearest-neighbor algorithm error-corrected the raw reads and collapsed the reads into unique sequences, merging closely related sequences to remove PCR and sequencing errors. V, D and J gene segments were assigned by aligning CDR3 sequences to IMGT reference sequences. For a sequence to be retained, a match of at least six nucleotides to both a V gene segment and a J gene segment was required. A rearrangement was called productive if the CDR3 had no stop codons and remained in frame with V and J, and every other rearrangement was called non-productive. CDR3 was defined by IMGT convention, running from the second conserved V-encoded cysteine to the conserved J-encoded phenylalanine. The earlier analysis of about 590 of the donors excluded sequences that lacked an unambiguous match to a single V gene segment. In an earlier analysis of some 590 of the donors, V segments were called functional above 56.7% productive rearrangements and were called segregating when the between-donor standard deviation exceeded 5%. A statistical classification framework was built to diagnose cytomegalovirus status from the catalog of TCR beta chain sequences. In a later analysis, TCR nucleotide sequences were compared against IMGT/GENE-DB human TR gene sequences so that V and J genes could be assigned. A later analysis assigned CDR3 sequences and most-parsimonious VDJ recombination scenarios with the TCRdist pipeline. A later analysis defined each TCR beta chain by its CDR3 amino acid sequence plus V-gene family, and excluded reads lacking a unique V-gene family. In a later analysis, 450 to 600 highly shared, low-generation-probability nucleotide sequences were removed to address suspected cross-contamination and a sequencing artifact. In a later analysis, a clonal expansion index for each public chain was calculated from normalized within-repertoire ranks of inferred template counts. A later analysis computed generation probabilities with a VDJ recombination model fitted to out-of-frame rearrangements, and checked the results against IGoR. Hypergeometric tests were used in a later analysis to score TCR-TCR, TCR-HLA and TCR-CMV co-occurrence, with a repertoire-size bias correction applied to the TCR pairs. In a later analysis, false discovery rates were estimated by permuting HLA or CMV assignments 20 times. In a later analysis, co-occurring TCRs were grouped with DBSCAN, and TCRdist sequence similarity was added when clustering was performed within HLA-allele-positive subsets. For co-occurrence clustering, repertoires with fewer than 30,000 or more than 120,000 public chains were excluded, along with a handful of repertoires with anomalous nucleotide sharing. The table was pulled from immuneACCESS by TCRdb, which kept in-frame rearrangements only. Such tables lose some clones; where checked, under half of the loss comes from unresolved V genes, and the rest has no known cause. V and J calls and clone size are copied from that table; D and trimming were computed from the DNA. The sample contains about 210,000 clones, almost 80% of them found a single time. Approximately 1.8% of the sample belongs to the ten largest clones.

There are a few counts of this clone. Its binding antigen is unknown. Base qualities are not recorded, but no much larger clone differs from it by a single base. The CDR3 runs 15 amino acids, cysteine and phenylalanine included. This entry keeps only the CDR3 DNA: 45 bases, framed from base 1. The junction shows trimming of 0 bases on V and 4 bases on J, plus 14 bases between the germline ends. CDR1 and CDR2 are read off the germline V gene as SGHRS and YFSETQ. The cohort consisted of 600 to 750 healthy bone marrow donors. Cohort members were all nominally healthy when sampled, although unrecorded immune exposures were likely present. The donor tested CMV seronegative and was one of the 352 seronegative cohort members. Each donor provided a peripheral blood sample, and peripheral blood mononuclear cells were used for TCR beta sequencing. Genomic DNA was extracted from the blood cell samples with the Qiagen DNeasy Blood Extraction Kit.

This sequence uses TRBV5-1 and TRBJ2-7; D gene: possibly TRBD2, on 6 matching bases. Sequenced input: PBMCs. The clonotype comes from a male donor in good health and CMV-seronegative. The DNA is as follows: TGCGCCAGCAGCTTGGTCGGGCAGGAGGGGTACGAGCAGTACTTC. Its translation is CASSLVGQEGYEQYF.